This T cell receptor beta chain was sequenced for a study of T cells after yellow fever vaccination. Whole-study results and caveats: Across the CD4 and CD8 compartments, a small share of clonotypes was present in both. Most primary-vaccination clones reappeared after the booster (about 97% CD4, roughly 90% CD8).

This CDR3 spans 16 amino acids. Germline-derived CDR1 and CDR2 are SGHTA and FQGTGA. The V end lost 5 bases, the J end lost 5 bases, and 21 bases lay between the germline ends. This clonotype was seen ten or more times. Its specificity is not known. TCRdb re-called the 5' RACE reads with MiXCR, one entry per CDR3 protein. The sample lists around 140,000 distinct CDR3 sequences, 7.7% seen once, with roughly 0.71% in the top ten. This receptor was taken from a young man who received the YFV17D yellow fever vaccine. Sequenced material: CD4+ T cells sorted from PBMCs, taken 5 days after the yellow fever booster vaccination. The chain couples TRBV7-3 to TRBJ1-2; D is ambiguous. CDR3 sequence (DNA): TGTGCCAGCAGCCTCCCCCGGCCAGACTTGCTATATGGCTACACCTTC. Its translation: CASSLPRPDLLYGYTF. Variable domain in full (rest from reference TRBV7-3 and TRBJ1-2): GAGVSQTPSNKVTEKGKYVELRCDPISGHTALYWYRQSLGQGPEFLIYFQGTGAADDSGLPNDRFFAVRPEGSVSTLKIQRTERGDSAVYLCASSLPRPDLLYGYTFGSGTRLTVV.